This TCR beta chain was documented in a study of cytomegalovirus exposure and HLA in healthy donors. Trimming cost V 5 bases and J 0 bases, with 20 bases left between them. Germline V lookup: CDR1 SGHAT, CDR2 FQNNGV. The CDR3 spans 17 residues. PCR used 60 Vbeta primers and 13 Jbeta primers. The repertoire was sequenced with immunoSEQ multiplex PCR; TCRdb's copy has only in-frame clones and lacks some. The data show approximately 130,000 clones, around three quarters seen once. The specimen was PBMCs. The chain uses TRBV11-2 and TRBJ2-7, with a tentative D call TRBD1 (6 bases). The sequence came from a woman aged 55-69 years in good health and CMV-seropositive. As DNA, the CDR3 is TGTGCCAGCAGCCAGACCAGGGGTCTCGTAAGCTCCTACGAGCAGTACTTC. This codes for CASSQTRGLVSSYEQYF.